Listed below are T cell receptor beta chains from one sample, sequenced in a study of cytomegalovirus exposure and HLA in healthy donors. The data were produced by immunoSEQ multiplex PCR, yet TCRdb's version contains in-frame clones alone and is incomplete. The sample includes 150,000 to 200,000 clones, 70% to 90% seen only once; the top ten take more than 2%. Sequencing was performed on PBMCs. These receptors were obtained from a man aged 18-30 years in good health and CMV-seropositive. The conserved cysteine and the conserved F or W are not part of the CDR3 here. Not every row has a clone size; where given, it reads once, few, many or a size class.

TRBV5-4,-,ASSLAMSTEAF
TRBV13,-,ASSPRDTQY
TRBV11-2,-,ASSFFSESYEQY
TRBV5-8,-,ASSRGGRGETQY
TRBV5-1,-,ASSLGSSYNEQF
TRBV10-3,-,AIRSAGLSGNTIY
TRBV19,-,ASTRTGGQFNYGYT
TRBV5-1,-,ASSLTINTEAF
TRBV5-6,once,ASSLSGDAEAF
TRBV10-3,-,AIRDLQDSTDTQY
TRBV30,once,AWSPDPGRRQETQY
TRBV9,-,ASSVGGTGTYEQY
TRBV5-1,once,ASSTRVGGELF
TRBV2,-,ASRGTGANSPLH
TRBV5-4,once,ASSFGDRVSSYEQY
TRBV20-1,-,SARQGGEQY
TRBV15,once,ATSSGGGRGGQFGELF
TRBV18,-,ASSPLAENQPQH
TRBV7-2,-,ASSLAGRGEQY
TRBV5-6,few,ASSLGQGFQETQY
TRBV9,-,ASSVAGGLTGELF
TRBV7-7,-,ASSYNSGNTIY
TRBV27,-,ASSSDKREQY
TRBV15,few,ATTLVGLAGEQY
TRBV21-1,-,ASSRRDNVYEQY
TRBV9,-,ASSVQGEESGANGLT